This TCR beta chain was documented in a study of beta chain features in type 1 diabetes. Study results and limitations: Shorter TCRB CDR3s, moderately but significantly so, marked every one of the four CD4+ subsets in Type 1 diabetes patients. Comparison showed that naive, central memory and Treg TCRB repertoires appeared more similar among patients than among healthy donors.

Regarding this clone: What it recognizes is unknown.

Germline assignment: CDR1 SEHNR and CDR2 FQNEAQ (reference sequence). The CDR3 spans 13 residues. The germline V and J ends were trimmed by 5 bases and 6 bases, with 11 bases remaining between them. Around 110 mL of blood, on average, came from one heparinised draw per donor. Sorted populations were all over 98% pure. Expressed TCRB transcripts were sequenced, since all the RNA that had been isolated was reverse transcribed. Samples of naive, central memory and regulatory T cells yielded a mean of about 3.7 million reads. Sequencing used immunoSEQ multiplex PCR; TCRdb keeps in-frame clones, though not all of them. The sample has 200,000 to 300,000 clones, about a fifth seen once.

Sequencing input: naive CD4+ T cells from blood. The genes are TRBV7-9 and TRBJ2-1; TRBD2 might be the D (5 bases). This clonotype was sampled from a woman aged 40 to 49 with type 1 diabetes. The CDR3 sequence is CASSRTRGNEQFF. In DNA form, the CDR3 reads TGTGCCAGCAGCCGCACTAGAGGCAATGAGCAGTTCTTC.